This T cell receptor (beta chain) was sequenced in a study of Ad26.COV2.S vaccination and SARS-CoV-2 variants. Study-level results: Vaccinated individuals (as opposed to placebo recipients) had higher spike-specific TCR breadth. Responses of spike-specific T cells (both CD8+ and CD4+) reportedly showed substantial breadth after vaccination.

Sequencing was performed with immunoSEQ multiplex PCR; in TCRdb, only in-frame clones are kept and a portion is missing. Of around 300,000 clones in the sample, roughly nine tenths are singletons; the top ten hold around 5.5%. With respect to this clone: Its specificity is unknown.

Treatment reported: around 19 received Ad26.COV2.S at low or high dose, single or two shots; several received placebo; per-sample allocation not given. Sampling occurred on day 63 after the first vaccine or placebo injection. Wuhan-strain SARS-CoV-2 spike was expressed by the Ad26 vector that made up the vaccine. The sequenced sample was peripheral blood, obtained in a trial of Ad26.COV2.S vaccine versus placebo. The receptor comes from a person between 18 and 60 years old who received the Ad26.COV2.S COVID-19 vaccine or a placebo.

For the CDR3, the DNA is TGTGCCAGCAGCCTCCTTTTAGGACCGCAGTATTTT. Translation: CASSLLLGPQYF. This chain connects TRBV5-4 to TRBJ2-3; D not resolved. This CDR3 contains 12 residues. Germline CDR1 and CDR2: SGHNT and YYREEE (reference sequence). The V gene lost 4 bases and the J gene lost 10 bases, with 13 bases spanning the gap.